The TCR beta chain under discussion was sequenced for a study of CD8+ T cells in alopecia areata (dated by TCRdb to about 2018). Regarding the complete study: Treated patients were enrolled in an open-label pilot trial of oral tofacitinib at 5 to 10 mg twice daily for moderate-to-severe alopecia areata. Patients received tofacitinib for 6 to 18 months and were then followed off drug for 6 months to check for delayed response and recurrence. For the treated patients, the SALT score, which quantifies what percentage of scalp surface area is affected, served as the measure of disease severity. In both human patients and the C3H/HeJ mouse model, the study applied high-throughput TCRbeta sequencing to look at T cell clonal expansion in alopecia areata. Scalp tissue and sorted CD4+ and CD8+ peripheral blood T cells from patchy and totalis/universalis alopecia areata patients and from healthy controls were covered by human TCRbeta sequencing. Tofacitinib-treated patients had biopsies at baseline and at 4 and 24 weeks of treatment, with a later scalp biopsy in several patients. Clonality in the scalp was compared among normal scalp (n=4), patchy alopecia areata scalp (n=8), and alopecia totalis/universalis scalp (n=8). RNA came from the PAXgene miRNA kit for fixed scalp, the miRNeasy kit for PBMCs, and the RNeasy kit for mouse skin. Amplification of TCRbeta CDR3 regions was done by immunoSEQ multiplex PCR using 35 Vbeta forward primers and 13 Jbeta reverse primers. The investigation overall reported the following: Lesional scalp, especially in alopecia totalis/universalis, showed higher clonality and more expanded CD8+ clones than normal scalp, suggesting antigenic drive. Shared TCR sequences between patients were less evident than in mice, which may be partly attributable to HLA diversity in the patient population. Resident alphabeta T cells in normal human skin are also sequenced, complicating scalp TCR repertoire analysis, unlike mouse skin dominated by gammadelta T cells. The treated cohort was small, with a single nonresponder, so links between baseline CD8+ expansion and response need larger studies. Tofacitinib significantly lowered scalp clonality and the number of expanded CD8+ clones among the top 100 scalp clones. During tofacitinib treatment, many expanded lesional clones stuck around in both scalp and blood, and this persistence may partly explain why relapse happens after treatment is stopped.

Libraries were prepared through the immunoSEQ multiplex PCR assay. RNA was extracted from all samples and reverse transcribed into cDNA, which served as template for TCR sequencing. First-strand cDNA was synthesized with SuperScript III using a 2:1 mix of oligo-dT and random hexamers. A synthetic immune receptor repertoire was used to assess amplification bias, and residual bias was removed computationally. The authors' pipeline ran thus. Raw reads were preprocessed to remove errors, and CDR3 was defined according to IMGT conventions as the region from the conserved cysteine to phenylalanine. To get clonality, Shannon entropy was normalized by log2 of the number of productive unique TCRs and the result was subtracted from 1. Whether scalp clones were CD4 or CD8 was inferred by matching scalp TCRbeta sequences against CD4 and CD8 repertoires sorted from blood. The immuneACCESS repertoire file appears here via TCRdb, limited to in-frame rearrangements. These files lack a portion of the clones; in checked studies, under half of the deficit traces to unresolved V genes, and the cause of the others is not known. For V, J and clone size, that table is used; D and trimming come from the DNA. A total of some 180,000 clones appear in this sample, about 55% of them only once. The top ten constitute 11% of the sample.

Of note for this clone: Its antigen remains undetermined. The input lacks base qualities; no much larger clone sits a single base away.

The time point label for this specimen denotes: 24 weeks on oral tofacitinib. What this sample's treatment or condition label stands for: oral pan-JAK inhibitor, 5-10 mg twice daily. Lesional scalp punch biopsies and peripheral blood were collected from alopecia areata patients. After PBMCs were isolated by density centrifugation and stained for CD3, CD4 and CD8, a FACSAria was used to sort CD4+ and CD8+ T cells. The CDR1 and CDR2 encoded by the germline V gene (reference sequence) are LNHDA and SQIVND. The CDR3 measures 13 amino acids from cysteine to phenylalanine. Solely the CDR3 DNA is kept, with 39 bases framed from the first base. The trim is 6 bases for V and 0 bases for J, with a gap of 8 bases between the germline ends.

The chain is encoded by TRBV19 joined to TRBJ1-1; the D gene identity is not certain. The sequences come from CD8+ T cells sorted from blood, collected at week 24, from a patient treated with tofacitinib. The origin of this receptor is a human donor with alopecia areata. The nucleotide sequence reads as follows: TGTGCCAGTAGAACGGGTGTGAACACTGAAGCTTTCTTT. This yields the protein CASRTGVNTEAFF. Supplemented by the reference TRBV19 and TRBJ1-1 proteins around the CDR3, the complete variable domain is DGGITQSPKYLFRKEGQNVTLSCEQNLNHDAMYWYRQDPGQGLRLIYYSQIVNDFQKGDIAEGYSVSREKKESFPLTVTSAQKNPTAFYLCASRTGVNTEAFFGQGTRLTVV.